A single sample is the source of the 28 T cell receptor beta chains below, sequenced in a study of cytomegalovirus exposure and HLA in healthy donors. 60 Vbeta and 13 Jbeta primers were used in PCR. Data came from immunoSEQ multiplex PCR; TCRdb stores just in-frame clones and leaves some out. The data show approximately 97,000 clones, 78% seen once. Specimen: PBMCs. The receptors were sampled from a middle-aged woman in good health and CMV-seropositive.

The V gene is TRBV7-3, the J gene TRBJ2-2; the match to TRBD2 covers 9 bases. The CDR3 totals 16 residues. V lost 0 bases to trimming and J lost 6 bases; unmatched junction nucleotides: 5. Germline V gene sequence: CDR1 SGHTA, CDR2 FQGTGA. CDR3: CASSLTSGSSSGELFF. Here the CDR3 DNA reads TGTGCCAGCAGCTTAACTAGCGGGAGTAGTTCCGGGGAGCTGTTTTTT.

The chain links TRBV7-9 to TRBJ1-2; TRBD1 might be the D (6 bases). The V gene's germline CDR1 is SEHNR and CDR2 FQNEAQ (reference sequence). The CDR3 has 15 residues. V was cut by 5 bases and J by 1 base, with 14 bases left in between. CDR3: CASSPIPQGNYGYTF. In DNA, the CDR3 is TGTGCCAGCAGCCCCATTCCACAGGGTAACTATGGCTACACCTTC. Based on the CDR3 plus reference TRBV7-9 and TRBJ1-2, the full variable domain is DTGVSQNPRHKITKRGQNVTFRCDPISEHNRLYWYRQTLGQGPEFLTYFQNEAQLEKSRLLSDRFSAERPKGSFSTLEIQRTEQGDSAMYLCASSPIPQGNYGYTFGSGTRLTVV.

V gene TRBV19 combines with J gene TRBJ2-1, with 7 positions matching TRBD2. Germline CDR1 reads LNHDA; CDR2 reads SQIVND (reference sequence). This CDR3 spans 15 amino acids. Losses at the gene ends were 4 bases for V and 5 bases for J; bases not matched to a gene: 8. CDR3 nucleotide sequence: TGTGCCAGTAGTAACCTAGCGGCCCCTAACAATGAGCAGTTCTTC. This codes for CASSNLAAPNNEQFF.

The chain joins TRBV19 to TRBJ1-1; D is unresolved. The V end was cut by 7 bases, the J end by 1 base, with 10 bases between. Germline loops: CDR1 LNHDA, CDR2 SQIVND (reference sequence). The CDR3 has 13 residues. CDR3 DNA sequence: TGTGCCAGTACGAGGCGATCGAACACTGAAGCTTTCTTT. This codes for CASTRRSNTEAFF.

The chain carries TRBV18 and TRBJ1-2, with a possible D match to TRBD1 (5 bases). Per germline, CDR1 KGHSH and CDR2 LQKENI. V gave up 3 bases and J gave up 4 bases, with 15 bases separating them. There are 15 residues in the CDR3. CDR3 amino acids: CASSPSAGSIYGYTF. The CDR3 bases are TGTGCCAGCTCACCCTCCGCAGGGTCCATCTATGGCTACACCTTC.

The J gene is TRBJ2-1, the V gene TRBV28, with 7 bases identical to TRBD1. CDR1 and CDR2 (germline): MDHEN, SYDVKM. CDR3 length: 15 residues. Trimming removed 8 bases from V and 4 bases from J; junction bases left unmatched: 11. The CDR3 DNA sequence: TGTGCCAGCTTCAAAACAGGGGCCCAATACAATGAGCAGTTCTTC. It is translated as CASFKTGAQYNEQFF.

This clone has just a few counts. V is TRBV6-1 and J is TRBJ2-7, with D tentatively TRBD2 (5 bases). The germline V gene has CDR1 MNHNS and CDR2 SASEGT. The CDR3 loop spans 15 amino acids. The V and J ends lost 6 bases and 4 bases respectively, with 19 bases between them. CDR3 DNA sequence: TGTGCCAGCAGAACCCGGGTGGACTGGGCTTACGAGCAGTACTTC. Its protein product is CASRTRVDWAYEQYF.

This clone counts as medium-sized. The V and J genes are TRBV6-5 and TRBJ1-5; D might be TRBD1 (6 bases). The CDR3 has 13 amino acids. Germline CDR1 is MNHEY and CDR2 is SVGAGI. The V end was cut by 5 bases, the J end by 4 bases, with 9 bases between. CDR3 coding DNA: TGTGCCAGCAGTACGGACAGAAATCAGCCCCAGCATTTT. Its translation is CASSTDRNQPQHF.

This clone appeared once. The V and J genes are TRBV19 and TRBJ2-1; 7 bases fit TRBD1. The germline CDR1 and CDR2 sequences are LNHDA and SQIVND (reference sequence). V shed 3 bases and J 4 bases; nucleotides not matched to a gene: 3. CDR3 length: 14 residues. CDR3 loop: CASSMQGEYNEQFF. The CDR3 region has the DNA TGTGCCAGTAGTATGCAGGGGGAGTACAATGAGCAGTTCTTC.

The rearrangement joins TRBV4-1 to TRBJ2-3; no reliable D call. This CDR3 has 16 amino acids. Germline CDR1 MGHRA, CDR2 YSYEKL. Trimming left V 0 bases short and J 4 bases short, with 14 bases between. CDR3 protein: CASSQEFARLADTQYF. CDR3 in DNA: TGCGCCAGCAGCCAAGAATTTGCACGGTTAGCAGATACGCAGTATTTT.

The V gene is TRBV27, the J gene TRBJ2-4; TRBD1 aligns across 8 bases. The CDR3 length is 14 residues. Per the germline V gene, CDR1 is MNHEY and CDR2 is SMNVEV (reference sequence). V lost 6 bases, J lost 5 bases, and 6 bases stayed unmatched. DNA for the CDR3: TGTGCCAGCAGAACGATGACAGGGGAAAACATTCAGTACTTC. It specifies CASRTMTGENIQYF.

V is TRBV4-1 and J is TRBJ2-5; 8 nucleotides align to TRBD2. V shed 0 bases, J shed 4 bases, and the junction held 13 bases outside the gene matches. The CDR3 has 18 residues. Germline CDR1 reads MGHRA; CDR2 reads YSYEKL. The CDR3 sequence: CASSQDRGGSGTGETQYF. CDR3 coding DNA: TGCGCCAGCAGCCAAGATCGAGGGGGTAGCGGGACGGGAGAGACCCAGTACTTC.

The V gene is TRBV27, the J gene TRBJ1-5; D is uncertain. Trimming took off 5 bases at V and 5 bases at J, with 7 bases between the two ends. The germline CDR1 and CDR2 sequences are MNHEY and SMNVEV (reference sequence). CDR3 length: 12 amino acids. DNA of the CDR3: TGTGCCAGCAGTGTCCGCGATCAGCCCCAGCATTTT. Translated, it gives CASSVRDQPQHF.

The V gene is TRBV7-3, the J gene TRBJ2-7; 9 bases align to TRBD1. From germline, CDR1 is SGHTA and CDR2 FQGTGA. V trimming: 1 base; J trimming: 6 bases; junction bases outside the gene matches: 4. This CDR3 is built from 14 residues. CDR3 bases: TGTGCCAGCAGCTTAATGGGACAGGGTTTCGAGCAGTACTTC. It specifies CASSLMGQGFEQYF.

The chain recombines TRBV15 with TRBJ2-3; perhaps TRBD2 as D (6 bases). The V gene's germline CDR1 is LNHNV and CDR2 YYDKDF (reference sequence). The V end was cut by 3 bases, the J end by 3 bases, with 16 bases between. The CDR3 is made up of 16 amino acids. CDR3 protein: CATSRSRGAGTDTQYF. DNA for the CDR3: TGTGCCACCAGCAGGTCCCGCGGGGCAGGAACAGATACGCAGTATTTT.

The CDR3: CASSAGLADDNEQFF. In nucleotides, the CDR3 is TGCGCCAGCAGCGCCGGACTAGCGGATGACAATGAGCAGTTCTTC. The V and J genes are TRBV5-1 and TRBJ2-1, with 10 bases fitting TRBD2. CDR3 length equals 15 residues. After removal of 4 bases from V and 5 bases from J, the junction contained 6 bases not matched to a gene. CDR1 and CDR2 (germline): SGHRS, YFSETQ.

The CDR3 DNA follows: TGCGCCAGCAGCTTACTTCCGGGCGGGAGTACGAACACCGGGGAGCTGTTTTTT. Translating it yields CASSLLPGGSTNTGELFF. This rearrangement joins TRBV5-1 to TRBJ2-2; TRBD2 agrees at 7 bases. V lost 2 bases and J lost 0; bases outside the gene matches: 10. Germline loops: CDR1 SGHRS, CDR2 YFSETQ. The CDR3 totals 18 residues.

This clone was seen a single time. The J gene is TRBJ1-1, the V gene TRBV5-4; D unclear. The CDR3 loop spans 15 amino acids. Germline CDR1 and CDR2: SGHNT and YYREEE (reference sequence). Trimming removed 0 bases from V and 0 bases from J, with 9 bases in between. The CDR3 nucleotides are TGTGCCAGCAGCTTGGTGGCAGCGATGAACACTGAAGCTTTCTTT. Amino acids: CASSLVAAMNTEAFF.

This rearrangement joins TRBV29-1 to TRBJ2-1, with 9 bases lining up with TRBD2. Germline V gene lookup returns CDR1 SQVTM and CDR2 ANQGSEA. This CDR3 is 15 amino acids long. V was clipped by 0 bases and J by 6 bases; unmatched bases: 6. Here the CDR3 reads CSVEDRGLAFNEQFF. The CDR3 bases are TGCAGCGTTGAAGATAGGGGACTAGCTTTCAATGAGCAGTTCTTC.

V gene TRBV19 combines with J gene TRBJ1-2, with TRBD1 matching over 8 bases. From germline, CDR1 is LNHDA and CDR2 SQIVND (reference sequence). With 5 bases clipped from V and 5 bases from J, the junction kept 7 bases outside the gene matches. The CDR3 extends over 14 amino acids. The CDR3 loop is CASSEQGVGYGYTF. CDR3 DNA: TGTGCCAGTAGTGAACAGGGGGTCGGGTATGGCTACACCTTC.

This clone was picked up a small number of times. The chain combines TRBV14 with TRBJ2-5; tentatively, D is TRBD2 (5 bases). This CDR3 is 16 amino acids long. V lost 1 base to trimming and J lost 0 bases, with 12 bases between them. Germline V gene lookup returns CDR1 SGHDN and CDR2 FVKESK. CDR3 bases: TGTGCCAGCAGCCAAGGAAAGAGGGAGTACCAAGAGACCCAGTACTTC. Protein: CASSQGKREYQETQYF.

This chain links TRBV19 with TRBJ1-2; TRBD1 might be the D (5 bases). Germline V gene lookup returns CDR1 LNHDA and CDR2 SQIVND (reference sequence). The V gene lost 5 bases and the J gene lost 5 bases, with 18 bases spanning the gap. CDR3 length equals 15 residues. The CDR3, as DNA: TGTGCCAGTAGTCCTTGGGGGGGGATGAATTATGGCTACACCTTC. Amino acid sequence: CASSPWGGMNYGYTF.

The rearrangement joins TRBV6-1 to TRBJ1-1; 7 bases agree with TRBD1. The CDR3 totals 15 residues. The V and J ends lost 1 base and 0 bases, in that order; junction bases with no gene match: 2. The germline gives CDR1 MNHNS, CDR2 SASEGT. As DNA, the CDR3 is TGTGCCAGCAGTGAAGGACAGGGTCTGAACACTGAAGCTTTCTTT. Translated: CASSEGQGLNTEAFF.

Only one count was recorded for this clone. This chain joins TRBV10-3 and TRBJ2-3; the match to TRBD1 covers 7 bases. The CDR3 runs to 16 residues. Trimming at V came to 0 bases and at J to 2 bases, leaving 5 bases not matched to a gene. Germline V gene data show CDR1 as ENHRY and CDR2 as SYGVKD. DNA of the CDR3: TGTGCCATCAGTGAGTCGAACCAGGGGGACACAGATACGCAGTATTTT. Translated: CAISESNQGDTDTQYF.

This clone was seen only once. This rearrangement joins TRBV5-1 to TRBJ2-3; D ambiguous. The CDR3 covers 13 residues. Germline CDR1 and CDR2: SGHRS and YFSETQ. V lost 0 bases, J lost 14 bases, and 16 bases lay in between. This CDR3 reads CASSLEAVIDWYF. CDR3 bases: TGCGCCAGCAGCTTGGAAGCTGTAATCGACTGGTATTTT.

The chain combines TRBV2 with TRBJ1-2; the match to TRBD1 covers 11 bases. Germline V gives CDR1 SNHLY, CDR2 FYNNEI. The J segment lost 4 bases and the V segment lost 7 bases, leaving 5 bases of the junction unmatched. CDR3 length: 14 residues. CDR3 DNA: TGTGCCAGCACAGGACAGGGGGCTCGCTATGGCTACACCTTC. Protein product: CASTGQGARYGYTF.

The rearrangement joins TRBV2 to TRBJ2-5; maybe TRBD2 (5 bases). The J call is uncertain, as TRBJ2-7 better fits the DNA end. This CDR3 region has 15 residues. Germline CDR1 SNHLY, CDR2 FYNNEI. The CDR3 region is CASSEARRGNYEQYF. The CDR3 region has the DNA TGTGCCAGCAGTGAAGCTAGACGAGGGAACTACGAGCAGTACTTC.

The sample holds one count of this clone. The chain uses TRBV6-1 and TRBJ2-4; TRBD2 aligns across 7 bases. CDR1 and CDR2 (germline): MNHNS, SASEGT. The V gene end was trimmed by 2 bases and the J gene end by 3 bases; junction bases not matched to a gene: 4. The CDR3 sequence is 15 residues long. The CDR3 sequence is CASSERLADKNIQYF. CDR3 bases: TGTGCCAGCAGTGAAAGGCTAGCGGACAAAAACATTCAGTACTTC.